The 8 T cell receptor beta chains listed next were all sequenced from one sample in a study of blood T cells in healthy people across ages. With a J-beta primer mix and a sample-barcoded 5' primer, a second PCR ran about 6 to 11 cycles. TCRdb reprocessed the 5' RACE reads with MiXCR, giving one entry per CDR3 protein. This table has approximately 900,000 distinct CDR3 sequences, roughly 52% appearing once. Material for sequencing was blood. These receptors were collected from a man aged 30-40 years in good health.

J is TRBJ2-3 and V is TRBV7-2; tentatively, D is TRBD2 (6 bases). V lost 1 base and J 1 base, leaving 9 bases between the germline ends. The CDR3 length is 15 residues. CDR1 SGHTA and CDR2 FQGNSA come from the germline V gene. This CDR3 is CASSLVWGGTDTQYF. CDR3 in DNA: TGTGCCAGCAGCTTAGTGTGGGGGGGCACAGATACGCAGTATTTT.

This clonotype was picked up many times. The V call is TRBV10-3, the J call TRBJ1-5, with 8 bases that match TRBD1. The CDR3 is 16 residues long. CDR1 ENHRY and CDR2 SYGVKD come from the germline V gene. Trimming at V came to 0 bases and at J to 6 bases, leaving 7 bases not matched to a gene. The chain's CDR3 is CAISESVGQGPQPQHF. The DNA of the CDR3 is TGTGCCATCAGTGAGTCGGTCGGACAGGGTCCTCAGCCCCAGCATTTT.

This rearrangement joins TRBV29-1 to TRBJ1-2; D remains ambiguous. The CDR3 is 11 residues long. V was pared by 4 bases and J by 5 bases, with 8 bases between. Per germline, CDR1 SQVTM and CDR2 ANQGSEA. The CDR3 reads CSVASLYGYTF. The CDR3, as DNA: TGCAGCGTTGCGAGTTTATATGGCTACACCTTC.

The V and J genes are TRBV12-3 or TRBV12-4 and TRBJ2-5; 11 bases align to TRBD2. The junction had 5 bases not matched to a gene; V was cut back by 6 bases and J by 2 bases. The CDR3 is 15 residues long. The CDR3 region has the DNA TGTGCCAGCAGCTCACTAGCGGGGGTACAAGAGACCCAGTACTTC. This codes for CASSSLAGVQETQYF.

V gene TRBV6-5 combines with J gene TRBJ2-3; D is unresolved. Germline CDR1 and CDR2: MNHEY and SVGAGI. The V end lost 0 bases, the J end lost 1 base, and 17 bases lay between the germline ends. The CDR3 is 18 amino acids. CDR3 protein: CASSYSSSSGFGTDTQYF. Here the CDR3 DNA reads TGTGCCAGCAGTTACTCGAGTTCCTCCGGGTTCGGCACAGATACGCAGTATTTT.

This rearrangement joins TRBV4-3 to TRBJ2-5; D is unclear. The CDR3 loop spans 15 amino acids. The germline V and J ends were trimmed by 1 base and 11 bases, with 20 bases remaining between them. Germline V gives CDR1 LGHNA, CDR2 YSLEER. The CDR3 here is CASSQVKTVYNKQYF. The CDR3, as DNA: TGCGCCAGCAGCCAAGTTAAGACCGTCTACAATAAGCAGTACTTC.

The V call is TRBV6-2 or TRBV6-3, the J call TRBJ2-3, with a weak D call TRBD1 (5 bases). CDR1 is MNHEY, CDR2 SVGEGT, per germline. The CDR3 consists of 15 residues. V was clipped by 2 bases and J by 7 bases, with 16 bases between them. The CDR3 DNA follows: TGTGCCAGCAGTTACCACGACAGTTTTAAGAATACGCAGTATTTT. Its protein product is CASSYHDSFKNTQYF.

The chain has TRBV2 and TRBJ2-2, with D uncertain. Germline values: CDR1 SNHLY, CDR2 FYNNEI. Between the trimmed V and J ends, which lost 4 bases and 0 bases, there was a span of 12 bases. The CDR3 is 16 amino acids. CDR3 residues: CASSVSAAANTGELFF. DNA of the CDR3: TGTGCCAGCAGTGTCTCAGCCGCCGCGAACACCGGGGAGCTGTTTTTT.